These 32 T cell receptor beta chains share one sample of origin, sequenced in a study of cytomegalovirus exposure and HLA in healthy donors (TCRdb year 2017). The library was made by the immunoSEQ multiplex PCR assay. The multiplex PCR relied on a mix of 60 forward primers for TCR Vbeta segments and 13 reverse primers for TCR Jbeta segments. Imported from immuneACCESS, the table was reduced by TCRdb to in-frame sequences with V and J called. These copies leave out some clones; in studies compared against another copy, an unresolved V gene accounts for under half, and the cause of the remainder is not known. Recorded for this sample are 200,000 or so clones; around 81% of them occurred a single time. The top ten clonotypes cover 2.1% of the sample. The specimen sequenced was PBMCs. The receptors originated from a woman under 30 in good health and CMV-seropositive.

The V gene is TRBV9, the J gene TRBJ2-1; TRBD2 is a possible D gene (7 bases). This CDR3 spans 12 amino acids. The V end lost 7 bases, the J end lost 4 bases, and 9 bases lay between the germline ends. In germline, CDR1 is SGDLS, CDR2 YYNGEE. The CDR3 region is CASGGAYNEQFF. The CDR3 region has the DNA TGTGCCAGCGGGGGGGCTTACAATGAGCAGTTCTTC. The complete variable domain, with remaining parts taken from reference TRBV9 and TRBJ2-1, reads DSGVTQTPKHLITATGQRVTLRCSPRSGDLSVYWYQQSLDQGLQFLIQYYNGEERAKGNILERFSAQQFPDLHSELNLSSLELGDSALYFCASGGAYNEQFFGPGTRLTVL.

V gene TRBV30 combines with J gene TRBJ1-2, with D unresolved. V dropped 3 bases and J dropped 5 bases, with 13 bases sitting between them. The CDR3 totals 13 residues. Germline loops: CDR1 GTSNPN, CDR2 SVGIG (reference sequence). The CDR3: CAWRLEFNYGYTF. Written as DNA, the CDR3 is TGTGCCTGGAGGCTCGAGTTCAATTATGGCTACACCTTC.

This clone was observed once. V gene TRBV5-6 combines with J gene TRBJ2-2; 9 bases align to TRBD1. The V segment lost 4 bases and the J segment 5 bases; nucleotides outside the gene matches: 9. Per germline, CDR1 SGHDT and CDR2 YYEEEE. The CDR3 spans 16 residues. The CDR3 spells CASSPRGTGLTGELFF. CDR3 nucleotide sequence: TGTGCCAGCAGCCCAAGGGGGACAGGGTTGACCGGGGAGCTGTTTTTT.

This clone was found once. This sequence joins TRBV30 and TRBJ2-1; 10 bases fit TRBD2. The CDR3 sequence is 18 residues long. CDR1 and CDR2 (germline): GTSNPN, SVGIG (reference sequence). J lost 0 bases, V lost 0 bases, and 8 bases had no gene match. The CDR3 here is CAWSVLGTSAPSYNEQFF. In DNA form, the CDR3 reads TGTGCCTGGAGTGTACTGGGGACTAGCGCACCCTCCTACAATGAGCAGTTCTTC.

This clone has more than one count but fewer than ten. The chain combines TRBV7-2 with TRBJ2-3; 7 positions match TRBD2. V lost 2 bases to trimming and J lost 2 bases; unmatched junction nucleotides: 7. This CDR3 spans 16 amino acids. Germline CDR1 and CDR2: SGHTA and FQGNSA. The CDR3 loop is CASSLLADFSTDTQYF. The DNA for the CDR3 is TGTGCCAGCAGCTTACTAGCGGACTTTTCCACAGATACGCAGTATTTT.

The gene calls are TRBV7-9 and TRBJ1-4; D unclear. This CDR3 is built from 13 residues. The V gene's germline CDR1 is SEHNR and CDR2 FQNEAQ (reference sequence). CDR3 coding DNA: TGTTCCACCCGAGAGATTTCATTTGAAAAACTGTTTTTT. It specifies CSTREISFEKLFF. Complete variable domain (other parts from reference TRBV7-9 and TRBJ1-4): DTGVSQNPRHKITKRGQNVTFRCDPISEHNRLYWYRQTLGQGPEFLTYFQNEAQLEKSRLLSDRFSAERPKGSFSTLEIQRTEQGDSAMYLCSTREISFEKLFFGSGTQLSVL.

The chain links TRBV6-5 to TRBJ1-2, with 8 bases matching TRBD1. V gave up 6 bases and J gave up 8 bases; unmatched junction bases: 8. The CDR3 is made up of 13 amino acids. Germline assignment: CDR1 MNHEY and CDR2 SVGAGI. CDR3 nucleotide sequence: TGTGCCAGCAGGTTACAGGGGACAGGAGGCTACACCTTC. This sequence encodes CASRLQGTGGYTF.

The rearrangement uses TRBV19 and TRBJ1-5; tentatively, D is TRBD1 (5 bases). Trimming removed 5 bases at V and 6 bases at J, with 8 bases between. Germline CDR1 reads LNHDA; CDR2 reads SQIVND (reference sequence). CDR3 length: 12 residues. CDR3 sequence: CASSFQGQPQHF. The CDR3 nucleotides are TGTGCCAGTAGTTTTCAGGGTCAGCCCCAGCATTTT.

The table lists this clone with a count of one. V usage is TRBV7-2 and J usage is TRBJ1-2; the D gene is possibly TRBD1 (5 bases). The V gene lost 5 bases and the J gene lost 3 bases, with 16 bases spanning the gap. This CDR3 spans 15 amino acids. Germline V CDR1 and CDR2: SGHTA, FQGNSA. CDR3: CASSIRAGRDYGYTF. The CDR3 DNA is TGTGCCAGCAGCATAAGGGCAGGGAGGGACTATGGCTACACCTTC.

This clone has just a few counts. The chain recombines TRBV6-6 with TRBJ2-5; perhaps TRBD2 as D (7 bases). V was cut by 7 bases and J by 0 bases, with 12 bases left in between. CDR1 and CDR2 from the germline V gene are MNHNY and SVGAGI (reference sequence). This CDR3 is built from 14 residues. In nucleotides, the CDR3 is TGTGCCAGCACCCCGGGGGGCAACCAAGAGACCCAGTACTTC. Protein sequence: CASTPGGNQETQYF.

This chain connects TRBV19 to TRBJ2-2; 8 bases line up with TRBD1. V trimming: 4 bases; J trimming: 6 bases; junction bases outside the gene matches: 7. The CDR3 is made up of 15 amino acids. CDR1 LNHDA and CDR2 SQIVND come from the germline V gene (reference sequence). CDR3 in DNA: TGTGCCAGTAGTACTCAGGGGGCGCTGGCCGGGGAGCTGTTTTTT. Amino acids: CASSTQGALAGELFF.

The V call is TRBV27, the J call TRBJ1-6; 11 positions match TRBD1. The J segment lost 14 bases and the V segment lost 4 bases, leaving 10 bases of the junction unmatched. This CDR3 is 15 amino acids long. The germline V gene has CDR1 MNHEY and CDR2 SMNVEV (reference sequence). Written as DNA, the CDR3 is TGTGCCAGCAGTTCTTACCGGGACAGGGGGGTCGCCCTCCACTTT. This translates into CASSSYRDRGVALHF.

The chain carries TRBV28 and TRBJ2-1, with a possible D match to TRBD1 (5 bases). V shed 2 bases and J shed 8 bases, with 19 bases lying between them. In germline, CDR1 is MDHEN, CDR2 SYDVKM. The CDR3 loop spans 16 amino acids. Here the CDR3 reads CASSLRDGATRHEQFF. DNA of the CDR3: TGTGCCAGCAGTTTACGAGATGGGGCGACCCGTCATGAGCAGTTCTTC.

The genes are TRBV30 and TRBJ1-3, with 9 bases matching TRBD1. Trimming took 2 bases from V and 6 from J; bases not matched to a gene: 2. The germline V gene encodes CDR1 GTSNPN and CDR2 SVGIG (reference sequence). The CDR3 loop spans 13 amino acids. CDR3 DNA: TGTGCCTGGAGTTGGACAGGGGTAAACACCATATATTTT. Its translation: CAWSWTGVNTIYF.

The rearrangement uses TRBV4-3 and TRBJ2-3; 9 bases line up with TRBD1. CDR3 length equals 17 residues. Germline CDR1 and CDR2: LGHNA and YSLEER. V was clipped by 3 bases and J by 2 bases; unmatched bases: 9. CDR3 DNA sequence: TGCGCCAGCAGCCAGGGGGGACAGGGAGACTACACAGATACGCAGTATTTT. This gives the protein CASSQGGQGDYTDTQYF.

This clone was observed a few times. The gene calls are TRBV2 and TRBJ2-7; TRBD1 agrees at 8 bases. This CDR3 is built from 16 residues. The germline CDR1 and CDR2 sequences are SNHLY and FYNNEI. Unmatched junction bases numbered 13, after V lost 5 bases and J lost 4 bases. The CDR3 nucleotides are TGTGCCAGCAGTCTTACAGGGGGTGATGCCCGTTACGAGCAGTACTTC. Translated: CASSLTGGDARYEQYF. The variable domain in full, completed from reference TRBV2 and TRBJ2-7, reads EPEVTQTPSHQVTQMGQEVILRCVPISNHLYFYWYRQILGQKVEFLVSFYNNEISEKSEIFDDQFSVERPDGSNFTLKIRSTKLEDSAMYFCASSLTGGDARYEQYFGPGTRLTVT.

This rearrangement joins TRBV5-1 to TRBJ1-6; 9 positions match TRBD1. Germline lookup yields CDR1 SGHRS and CDR2 YFSETQ. With V trimmed by 6 bases and J by 7 bases, 14 bases remained unmatched. The CDR3 has 17 amino acids. The CDR3 sequence: CASTRLGQGRDNSPLHF. The CDR3 nucleotides are TGCGCCAGCACGAGATTGGGACAGGGAAGAGACAATTCACCCCTCCACTTT.

The chain carries TRBV6-5 and TRBJ2-7; possibly TRBD2 for D (7 bases). This CDR3 is built from 13 residues. The germline V gene encodes CDR1 MNHEY and CDR2 SVGAGI. V gave up 4 bases and J gave up 12 bases, with 19 bases separating them. The CDR3 sequence: CASSSPPGGLLYV. CDR3 nucleotides: TGTGCCAGCAGTTCCCCCCCCGGGGGGCTACTGTACGTC.

The chain uses TRBV19 and TRBJ2-5, with a weak D call TRBD1 (5 bases). V lost 5 bases and J lost 2, with 12 bases in between. The germline CDR1 and CDR2 sequences are LNHDA and SQIVND (reference sequence). The CDR3 runs to 14 residues. The CDR3 nucleotides read TGTGCCAGTAGTCTTCAGGGTGGGCAAGAGACCCAGTACTTC. It translates to CASSLQGGQETQYF.

The chain couples TRBV6-1 to TRBJ1-2, with 8 bases aligning to TRBD1. Losses at the gene ends were 8 bases for V and 8 bases for J; bases not matched to a gene: 10. Germline loops: CDR1 MNHNS, CDR2 SASEGT. The CDR3 runs to 13 residues. The CDR3, as DNA: TGTGCCAGCCTCTTGGGACAGGTAAAAGGCTACACCTTC. Translated, it gives CASLLGQVKGYTF.

This clone has a single count. The J gene is TRBJ2-1, the V gene TRBV13; tentatively, D is TRBD2 (6 bases). Trimming took 1 base from V and 12 from J, leaving 13 bases between them. The CDR3 covers 13 residues. The germline V gene has CDR1 PRHDT and CDR2 FYEKMQ (reference sequence). The CDR3 here is CASSLVGGHGQFF. CDR3 nucleotide sequence: TGTGCCAGCAGCTTAGTCGGGGGTCATGGGCAGTTCTTC. The complete variable domain, with remaining parts taken from reference TRBV13 and TRBJ2-1, reads AAGVIQSPRHLIKEKRETATLKCYPIPRHDTVYWYQQGPGQDPQFLISFYEKMQSDKGSIPDRFSAQQFSDYHSELNMSSLELGDSALYFCASSLVGGHGQFFGPGTRLTVL.

The V call is TRBV11-3, the J call TRBJ2-7; 10 nucleotides align to TRBD2. Losses at the gene ends were 7 bases for V and 5 bases for J; bases not matched to a gene: 17. The germline V gene encodes CDR1 SGHNT and CDR2 YENEEA. CDR3 size: 17 residues. The CDR3 region is CASIPSGGPDPLNEQYV. The CDR3 DNA reads as TGTGCCAGCATCCCTAGCGGGGGCCCGGATCCTCTCAACGAGCAGTACGTC.

Concerning this clone: Germline is not matched at one junction end, which may reflect a read error. The rearrangement links TRBV7-7 to TRBJ2-5; 9 bases agree with TRBD2. The CDR3 spans 16 residues. CDR1 is SSHAT and CDR2 is FNYEAQ in the germline V gene (reference sequence). DNA of the CDR3: TGTGCTAGCAGTACCTCCGGCGGGGGGGGCCCGGAGACCCAGTACTTC. The encoded protein is CASSTSGGGGPETQYF.

The chain uses TRBV4-1 and TRBJ1-1; a possible D gene is TRBD1 (6 bases). The V end was cut by 2 bases, the J end by 0 bases, with 13 bases between. Germline CDR1 and CDR2: MGHRA and YSYEKL. The CDR3 has 16 residues. The CDR3 spells CASSQFGGGMNTEAFF. Written as DNA, the CDR3 is TGCGCCAGCAGCCAATTCGGGGGGGGCATGAACACTGAAGCTTTCTTT.

This clone occurred once. The rearrangement uses TRBV19 and TRBJ1-3; the D gene is possibly TRBD1 (6 bases). V was pared by 5 bases and J by 4 bases, with 12 bases between. Germline loops: CDR1 LNHDA, CDR2 SQIVND (reference sequence). CDR3 length: 14 residues. Here the CDR3 reads CASSSGGLGNTIYF. The CDR3 nucleotides read TGTGCCAGTAGTTCCGGGGGGCTCGGAAACACCATATATTTT. The whole variable domain, filled in from reference TRBV19 and TRBJ1-3, reads DGGITQSPKYLFRKEGQNVTLSCEQNLNHDAMYWYRQDPGQGLRLIYYSQIVNDFQKGDIAEGYSVSREKKESFPLTVTSAQKNPTAFYLCASSSGGLGNTIYFGEGSWLTVV.

This clone is a singleton in its sample. This rearrangement joins TRBV27 to TRBJ1-1; D ambiguous. The V end was cut by 0 bases, the J end by 4 bases, with 12 bases between. The germline gives CDR1 MNHEY, CDR2 SMNVEV (reference sequence). CDR3 length equals 15 residues. The CDR3 here is CASSLSVAPSTEAFF. The CDR3 DNA sequence: TGTGCCAGCAGTTTATCAGTGGCCCCTAGCACTGAAGCTTTCTTT.

The V gene is TRBV5-1, the J gene TRBJ2-7; unclear D gene. The germline gives CDR1 SGHRS, CDR2 YFSETQ. Trimming shortened V by 4 bases and J by 1 base, and 15 bases separated the two germline ends. This CDR3 comprises 15 residues. DNA for the CDR3: TGCGCCAGCAGCCCCCATGATGGGCCTTCCTACGAGCAGTACTTC. As protein: CASSPHDGPSYEQYF. The whole variable domain, remainder taken from reference TRBV5-1 and TRBJ2-7, is KAGVTQTPRYLIKTRGQQVTLSCSPISGHRSVSWYQQTPGQGLQFLFEYFSETQRNKGNFPGRFSGRQFSNSRSEMNVSTLELGDSALYLCASSPHDGPSYEQYFGPGTRLTVT.

The sample holds one count of this clone. The J gene is TRBJ2-5, the V gene TRBV29-1, with 9 positions matching TRBD2. Germline CDR1 and CDR2: SQVTM and ANQGSEA. With V trimmed by 6 bases and J by 4 bases, 9 bases remained unmatched. This CDR3 is 14 amino acids long. CDR3 bases: TGCAGCGTCCGCGGGGGGGGCTTCGGAGAGACCCAGTACTTC. It specifies CSVRGGGFGETQYF. Based on the CDR3 plus reference TRBV29-1 and TRBJ2-5, the full variable domain is SAVISQKPSRDICQRGTSLTIQCQVDSQVTMMFWYRQQPGQSLTLIATANQGSEATYESGFVIDKFPISRPNLTFSTLTVSNMSPEDSSIYLCSVRGGGFGETQYFGPGTRLLVL.

This clone showed up just once. J is TRBJ1-1 and V is TRBV10-2; a possible D gene is TRBD1 (5 bases). The V end lost 3 bases, the J end lost 1 base, and 12 bases lay between the germline ends. CDR3 length: 15 residues. Germline loops: CDR1 WSHSY, CDR2 SAAADI. The CDR3 DNA is TGCGCCAGCAGTGATCGGGGGACCCCGAACACTGAAGCTTTCTTT. Encoded protein: CASSDRGTPNTEAFF.

V is TRBV11-2 and J is TRBJ2-5, with 13 bases matching TRBD2. CDR3 length: 16 residues. Trimming took 5 bases from V and 2 from J; bases not matched to a gene: 5. Germline values: CDR1 SGHAT, CDR2 FQNNGV. The DNA of the CDR3 is TGTGCCAGCAGCAAAGGGACTAGCGGGGTTCAAGAGACCCAGTACTTC. Encoded protein: CASSKGTSGVQETQYF. Complete variable domain (other parts from reference TRBV11-2 and TRBJ2-5): EAGVAQSPRYKIIEKRQSVAFWCNPISGHATLYWYQQILGQGPKLLIQFQNNGVVDDSQLPKDRFSAERLKGVDSTLKIQPAKLEDSAVYLCASSKGTSGVQETQYFGPGTRLLVL.

The V and J genes are TRBV9 and TRBJ1-2; D is ambiguous. Deletions cut 2 bases from V and 8 bases from J, with 16 bases between. The CDR3 contains 14 residues. Germline V CDR1 and CDR2: SGDLS, YYNGEE. The CDR3 coding sequence is TGTGCCAGCAGCGTCGATAAACCAGAGGTGGGCTACACCTTC. Protein sequence: CASSVDKPEVGYTF.

CDR3 loop: CASIGYRHTEAFF. The CDR3 nucleotides read TGTGCCAGCATTGGATACAGGCACACTGAAGCTTTCTTT. The chain combines TRBV6-1 with TRBJ1-1; tentative D call: TRBD1 (5 bases). CDR1 and CDR2 from the germline V gene are MNHNS and SASEGT. Deletions cut 7 bases from V and 3 bases from J, with 12 bases between. The CDR3 is 13 residues long.